This entry features one T cell receptor (beta chain) sequence. In the original processing: Using reference gene primer amplification, nucleated cell counts were estimated. Profiling relied on immunoSEQ multiplex PCR, and the TCRdb table lists in-frame clones only, not all of them. Clone size and the V and J calls come from that table; the DNA yielded D and trimming. The data show under 150,000 clones, about 85% seen once. V gave up 2 bases and J gave up 1 base; unmatched junction bases: 5. The germline V gene has CDR1 MNHEY and CDR2 SVGEGT. The CDR3 consists of 16 residues. The data stem from a study of blood T cell repertoires in COVID-19. Study as a whole: There were acute and convalescent COVID-19 samples, and they came from the United States, Italy and Spain. The analysed material was cDNA or gDNA that came from T cells, B-cell-depleted T cells, or PBMCs.

The specimen was peripheral blood. The sequence was collected from a man in his forties with acute or convalescent COVID-19. The chain couples TRBV6-2 or TRBV6-3 to TRBJ2-1; the match to TRBD1 covers 7 bases. In DNA form, the CDR3 reads TGTGCCAGCAGTTACCGGGGACAGTATTCCTACAATGAGCAGTTCTTC. Its protein product is CASSYRGQYSYNEQFF.